A single sample gave rise to the 25 T cell receptor beta chains below, sequenced in a study of CD8+ T cells in alopecia areata. Sequencing relied on a cDNA template that was reverse transcribed from extracted RNA. Sequencing was performed with immunoSEQ multiplex PCR; in TCRdb, only in-frame clones are kept and a portion is missing. The repertoire holds about 120,000 clones, with roughly 69% as singletons. Sequenced sample: CD4+ T cells sorted from blood. The receptors stem from a human donor in good health.

This clone appeared a few times. V gene TRBV4-2 combines with J gene TRBJ2-7; 8 bases map to TRBD2. Trimming took 10 bases from V and 0 from J; bases not matched to a gene: 11. Germline CDR1 and CDR2: LGHNA and YNFKEQ. This CDR3 has 15 residues. This chain's CDR3 is CATGAAGASSYEQYF. The CDR3 DNA sequence: TGTGCCACCGGGGCAGCGGGGGCCTCCTCCTACGAGCAGTACTTC.

This clone was seen once. The V call is TRBV6-5, the J call TRBJ1-5; D remains ambiguous. Germline CDR1 is MNHEY and CDR2 is SVGAGI. With 6 bases removed from V and 6 bases from J, the gap between germline ends came to 15 bases. There are 14 residues in the CDR3. As DNA, the CDR3 is TGTGCCAGCAGCCGAGTGGCATCAAGTCAGCCCCAGCATTTT. Protein sequence: CASSRVASSQPQHF.

In this sample, this clone turned up a few times. The V and J genes are TRBV5-6 and TRBJ2-1; possible D gene TRBD1, 5 bases. Germline lookup yields CDR1 SGHDT and CDR2 YYEEEE. V gave up 1 base and J gave up 9 bases, with 14 bases separating them. This CDR3 is built from 14 residues. CDR3 sequence reads: CASSLWQGWREQFF. The CDR3, as DNA: TGTGCCAGCAGCTTGTGGCAGGGTTGGCGTGAGCAGTTCTTC.

The CDR3 region is CASSQGAEAFF. DNA of the CDR3: TGTGCCAGCAGCCAGGGGGCTGAAGCTTTCTTT. The V gene is TRBV6-5, the J gene TRBJ1-1, with 7 bases identical to TRBD1. This CDR3 has 11 residues. Germline V CDR1 and CDR2: MNHEY, SVGAGI. J lost 6 bases, V lost 6 bases, and 1 base had no gene match.

The V call is TRBV10-3, the J call TRBJ2-3; D is unclear. CDR3 length: 14 residues. Deletions cut 3 bases from V and 0 bases from J, with 7 bases between. Germline V gene data show CDR1 as ENHRY and CDR2 as SYGVKD. CDR3 in DNA: TGTGCCATCAGTGACGGTACTAGCACAGATACGCAGTATTTT. Amino acids: CAISDGTSTDTQYF.

This clone was detected only a few times. CDR3 in amino acids: CASGFWGSAGGGNTEAFF. The CDR3 DNA reads as TGTGCCAGCGGGTTTTGGGGGTCCGCGGGCGGAGGAAACACTGAAGCTTTCTTT. The chain combines TRBV7-9 with TRBJ1-1; D possibly corresponds to TRBD1 (5 bases). Germline CDR1 is SEHNR and CDR2 is FQNEAQ (reference sequence). The length of the CDR3 is 18 residues. Trimming removed 8 bases at V and 2 bases at J, with 27 bases between.

V gene TRBV29-1 combines with J gene TRBJ1-1; D might be TRBD1 (6 bases). Germline V gene lookup returns CDR1 SQVTM and CDR2 ANQGSEA. The germline V and J ends were trimmed by 2 bases and 11 bases, with 12 bases remaining between them. This CDR3 is 11 amino acids long. CDR3 amino acids: CSVERGLAAFF. CDR3 bases: TGCAGCGTTGAACGGGGGCTGGCTGCTTTCTTT.

The rearrangement links TRBV7-9 to TRBJ1-5, with no clear D. The CDR3 has 15 residues. The germline V gene encodes CDR1 SEHNR and CDR2 FQNEAQ (reference sequence). Deletions cut 0 bases from V and 5 bases from J, with 11 bases between. The CDR3: CASSLAGEGDQPQHF. DNA of the CDR3: TGTGCCAGCAGCTTAGCTGGGGAGGGAGATCAGCCCCAGCATTTT. Drawing the rest from reference TRBV7-9 and TRBJ1-5, the complete variable domain is DTGVSQNPRHKITKRGQNVTFRCDPISEHNRLYWYRQTLGQGPEFLTYFQNEAQLEKSRLLSDRFSAERPKGSFSTLEIQRTEQGDSAMYLCASSLAGEGDQPQHFGDGTRLSIL.

The J gene is TRBJ2-6, the V gene TRBV6-5; TRBD1 matches at 9 bases. This CDR3 is 15 amino acids long. From germline, CDR1 is MNHEY and CDR2 SVGAGI. Trimming at V came to 5 bases and at J to 2 bases, leaving 1 base not matched to a gene. The CDR3 loop reads CASSRTGAGANVLTF. The CDR3 DNA reads as TGTGCCAGCAGTCGGACAGGGGCTGGGGCCAACGTCCTGACTTTC.

This clone was counted a few times. The rearrangement uses TRBV7-2 and TRBJ1-6; D not resolved. This CDR3 has 14 residues. The germline V gene has CDR1 SGHTA and CDR2 FQGNSA. V lost 5 bases and J 7 bases, leaving 12 bases between the germline ends. The CDR3 coding sequence is TGTGCCAGCAGCCATGGCCTTTCGAATTCACCCCTCCACTTT. Its translation: CASSHGLSNSPLHF.

The gene calls are TRBV2 and TRBJ2-2, with 8 positions matching TRBD1. Germline assignment: CDR1 SNHLY and CDR2 FYNNEI. The CDR3 is 13 amino acids. V lost 6 bases, J lost 6 bases, and 3 bases stayed unmatched. The CDR3 loop is CASSFRGPGELFF. In nucleotides, the CDR3 is TGTGCCAGCAGCTTCAGGGGGCCCGGGGAGCTGTTTTTT.

V and J are TRBV10-3 and TRBJ2-7; D is perhaps TRBD2 (6 bases). CDR1 is ENHRY and CDR2 is SYGVKD in the germline V gene. Trimming shortened V by 4 bases and J by 7 bases, and 20 bases separated the two germline ends. The CDR3 is 15 residues long. The CDR3 DNA reads TGTGCCATCAGTGGGGTGTCGGGACTCCCAGGGGAGCAGTACTTC. Translation: CAISGVSGLPGEQYF.

The rearrangement joins TRBV5-6 to TRBJ2-3; no clear D gene. The CDR3 sequence is 14 residues long. CDR1 is SGHDT, CDR2 YYEEEE, per germline. V was trimmed by 6 bases and J by 1 base, leaving 12 bases between them. The DNA for the CDR3 is TGTGCCAGCACCCTTGGCACCCGCACAGATACGCAGTATTTT. Translating gives CASTLGTRTDTQYF.

The rearrangement uses TRBV29-1 and TRBJ2-2; no clear D gene. The ends were cut back, 8 bases at V and 1 base at J, with 11 bases in the middle. The CDR3 is 13 residues long. Looked up from germline, CDR1 is SQVTM and CDR2 is ANQGSEA. DNA of the CDR3: TGCAGCACCACTTACAGGAACACCGGGGAGCTGTTTTTT. It translates to CSTTYRNTGELFF.

The gene calls are TRBV9 and TRBJ2-1, with D perhaps TRBD1 or TRBD2 (5 bases each). Per germline, CDR1 SGDLS and CDR2 YYNGEE. The CDR3 extends over 15 amino acids. Trimming stripped 4 bases from V and 5 bases from J, with 16 bases between. The DNA for the CDR3 is TGTGCCAGCAGCACCGGGGACGGATGGAACAATGAGCAGTTCTTC. Translated, it gives CASSTGDGWNNEQFF.

J is TRBJ2-6 and V is TRBV14; D remains unclear. This CDR3 has 15 amino acids. The germline V gene has CDR1 SGHDN and CDR2 FVKESK. Trimming took 1 base from V and 1 from J, leaving 5 bases between them. This CDR3 reads CASSQAGSGANVLTF. The CDR3 DNA reads as TGTGCCAGCAGCCAAGCGGGTTCTGGGGCCAACGTCCTGACTTTC.

The rearrangement links TRBV2 to TRBJ2-5, with D perhaps TRBD1 (6 bases). V was clipped by 6 bases and J by 0 bases, with 11 bases between them. CDR1 is SNHLY and CDR2 is FYNNEI in the germline V gene. This CDR3 is 14 amino acids long. As DNA, the CDR3 is TGTGCCAGCAGAGACAGGAGGTACCAAGAGACCCAGTACTTC. The encoded protein is CASRDRRYQETQYF.

This chain links TRBV11-2 with TRBJ2-3, with D possibly being TRBD1 (5 bases). With 2 bases removed from V and 5 bases from J, the gap between germline ends came to 5 bases. The CDR3 extends over 12 amino acids. The germline gives CDR1 SGHAT, CDR2 FQNNGV. The CDR3 DNA is TGTGCCAGCAGCTTACAGGGAGATACGCAGTATTTT. It codes for CASSLQGDTQYF.

The rearrangement uses TRBV20-1 and TRBJ2-1, with unresolved D. With 3 bases removed from V and 9 bases from J, the gap between germline ends came to 9 bases. The CDR3 covers 11 residues. Germline V gene sequence: CDR1 DFQATT, CDR2 SNEGSKA (reference sequence). This chain's CDR3 is CSASGVGEQFF. Written as DNA, the CDR3 is TGCAGTGCTAGTGGCGTTGGTGAGCAGTTCTTC.

This chain joins TRBV30 and TRBJ2-4; 12 bases fit TRBD1. Germline V lookup: CDR1 GTSNPN, CDR2 SVGIG (reference sequence). V shed 1 base and J 8 bases; nucleotides not matched to a gene: 9. The CDR3 contains 16 residues. The CDR3 is CAWSGDRGQLWDIQYF. CDR3 nucleotide sequence: TGTGCCTGGAGTGGGGACAGGGGGCAGCTCTGGGACATTCAGTACTTC.

Comments on this clone: This same CDR3 is encoded by further DNA sequences in the sample. The J gene is TRBJ1-2, the V gene TRBV29-1; possible D gene TRBD1, 5 bases. Trimming removed 6 bases from V and 1 base from J, with 9 bases in between. CDR3 length: 12 residues. Per germline, CDR1 SQVTM and CDR2 ANQGSEA. In nucleotides, the CDR3 is TGCAGCGTGCGCGACAGTAACTATGGCTACACCTTC. Protein product: CSVRDSNYGYTF.

This rearrangement joins TRBV30 to TRBJ1-5; D call uncertain. The CDR3 spans 13 residues. From germline, CDR1 is GTSNPN and CDR2 SVGIG (reference sequence). Trimming removed 0 bases at V and 7 bases at J, with 10 bases between. The CDR3 sequence is CAWSVNSRQPQHF. As DNA, the CDR3 is TGTGCCTGGAGTGTAAACAGTCGGCAGCCCCAGCATTTT.

This clone came up many times. The gene calls are TRBV5-1 and TRBJ2-2; TRBD2 matches 7 bases. This CDR3 has 14 residues. V was clipped by 4 bases and J by 6 bases; unmatched bases: 6. The germline CDR1 and CDR2 sequences are SGHRS and YFSETQ. The CDR3 bases are TGCGCCAGCAGCCTACGGGGGGAATCCGGGGAGCTGTTTTTT. It yields the protein CASSLRGESGELFF.

The V and J genes are TRBV19 and TRBJ2-3; 7 bases are shared with TRBD1. CDR1 and CDR2 from the germline V gene are LNHDA and SQIVND (reference sequence). The CDR3 consists of 16 residues. J lost 4 bases, V lost 6 bases, and 13 bases had no gene match. The CDR3 DNA reads as TGTGCCAGTAGGACAGCAGGGGTAGGGGGCTCAGATACGCAGTATTTT. It specifies CASRTAGVGGSDTQYF.

V gene TRBV29-1 combines with J gene TRBJ2-5; D is unresolved. From germline, CDR1 is SQVTM and CDR2 ANQGSEA. This CDR3 has 12 residues. V lost 4 bases and J 0 bases, leaving 6 bases between the germline ends. Here the CDR3 DNA reads TGCAGCGTTGGAGTCAACCAAGAGACCCAGTACTTC. Protein product: CSVGVNQETQYF.